The 28 T cell receptor beta chains in this list originate from one sample, sequenced in a study of T cell changes during pregnancy in multiple sclerosis. Clones were sequenced by immunoSEQ multiplex PCR, and TCRdb holds only the in-frame ones, with some missing. Of 45,000 to 65,000 clones in the sample, 93% were seen once. The specimen comprised CD8+ T cells from peripheral blood mononuclear cells, sampled in the third trimester of pregnancy. The receptors originated from a female donor with multiple sclerosis, enrolled in a pregnancy study.

The chain employs TRBV5-6 and TRBJ2-7; 11 bases map to TRBD1. From germline, CDR1 is SGHDT and CDR2 YYEEEE. This CDR3 spans 16 amino acids. V shed 4 bases and J 3 bases; nucleotides not matched to a gene: 9. This CDR3 is CASSLDIGTGGYEQYF. The CDR3 DNA is TGTGCCAGCAGCCTAGATATCGGGACAGGGGGCTACGAGCAGTACTTC.

The V call is TRBV7-9, the J call TRBJ2-1; D unresolved. Germline V lookup: CDR1 SEHNR, CDR2 FQNEAQ (reference sequence). This CDR3 is built from 13 residues. V lost 3 bases to trimming and J lost 1 base, with 4 bases between them. The CDR3 DNA reads as TGTGCCAGCAGCTTTAATTCCTACAATGAGCAGTTCTTC. Amino acid sequence: CASSFNSYNEQFF.

The chain employs TRBV19 and TRBJ1-2, with 8 nucleotides matching TRBD1. Trimming at V came to 2 bases and at J to 4 bases, leaving 6 bases not matched to a gene. Per the germline V gene, CDR1 is LNHDA and CDR2 is SQIVND (reference sequence). The CDR3 covers 15 residues. The CDR3 nucleotides read TGTGCCAGTAGTATAACCCGGGACAGGTCCTATGGCTACACCTTC. This codes for CASSITRDRSYGYTF.

V is TRBV9 and J is TRBJ1-4; tentatively, D is TRBD1 (5 bases). V gave up 4 bases and J gave up 7 bases, with 11 bases separating them. The germline CDR1 and CDR2 sequences are SGDLS and YYNGEE. This CDR3 comprises 13 residues. CDR3 loop: CASSPSGAEKLFF. The CDR3, as DNA: TGTGCCAGCAGCCCAAGTGGGGCTGAAAAACTGTTTTTT.

The chain carries TRBV5-1 and TRBJ1-1; tentative D call: TRBD1 (6 bases). The CDR3 runs 15 residues. Trimming left V 4 bases short and J 4 bases short, with 17 bases between. Germline assignment: CDR1 SGHRS and CDR2 YFSETQ. The CDR3 DNA is TGCGCCAGCAGCCCGGGGGCCGGGGGGGGCACTGAAGCTTTCTTT. This codes for CASSPGAGGGTEAFF.

The chain carries TRBV11-3 and TRBJ2-3, with D possibly being TRBD2 (6 bases). There are 15 residues in the CDR3. V lost 5 bases and J 9 bases, leaving 21 bases between the germline ends. Per the germline V gene, CDR1 is SGHNT and CDR2 is YENEEA. CDR3 nucleotides: TGTGCCAGCAGCACTGGTTTCGGGGGAGGTTTCACGCAGTATTTT. Its translation: CASSTGFGGGFTQYF.

This chain connects TRBV5-1 to TRBJ2-7; D gene ambiguous. The CDR3 totals 13 residues. Trimming pared 5 bases from V and 2 bases from J, leaving 11 bases between. CDR1 is SGHRS and CDR2 is YFSETQ in the germline V gene. The CDR3 loop is CASSLGRTYEQYF. CDR3 nucleotide sequence: TGCGCCAGCAGTCTTGGGCGTACCTACGAGCAGTACTTC.

CDR3 amino acids: CASSPGLNQPQHF. CDR3 DNA: TGTGCCAGCAGTCCCGGTCTCAATCAGCCCCAGCATTTT. V usage is TRBV6-5 and J usage is TRBJ1-5; D ambiguous. V shed 5 bases and J shed 3 bases, with 8 bases lying between them. Germline V gene sequence: CDR1 MNHEY, CDR2 SVGAGI. The CDR3 extends over 13 amino acids.

Regarding this clone: The sample has other DNA sequences that encode this CDR3 too. The rearrangement links TRBV5-1 to TRBJ1-2; 7 bases agree with TRBD1. CDR1 and CDR2 from the germline V gene are SGHRS and YFSETQ. The ends lost 4 bases at V and 2 bases at J; junction bases unmatched: 8. The CDR3 totals 15 residues. CDR3 nucleotides: TGCGCCAGCAGCGATCCCCAACAGGGGAACTATGGCTACACCTTC. Translating gives CASSDPQQGNYGYTF.

This rearrangement joins TRBV19 to TRBJ2-1; D is possibly TRBD2 (5 bases). Germline V gene data show CDR1 as LNHDA and CDR2 as SQIVND (reference sequence). V lost 5 bases, J lost 2 bases, and 13 bases lay in between. The CDR3 loop spans 15 amino acids. CDR3 sequence: CASSGSIVPYNEQFF. CDR3 in DNA: TGTGCCAGTAGTGGGAGTATCGTCCCCTACAATGAGCAGTTCTTC. Together with reference TRBV19 and TRBJ2-1, the CDR3 gives the full variable domain: DGGITQSPKYLFRKEGQNVTLSCEQNLNHDAMYWYRQDPGQGLRLIYYSQIVNDFQKGDIAEGYSVSREKKESFPLTVTSAQKNPTAFYLCASSGSIVPYNEQFFGPGTRLTVL.

This CDR3 is CASSWDRQNTEAFF. CDR3 DNA: TGTGCCAGCTCCTGGGACAGACAGAACACTGAAGCTTTCTTT. This chain connects TRBV27 to TRBJ1-1; 7 bases match TRBD1. Germline trimming cut 8 bases from V and 1 base from J; bases unmatched to any gene: 7. The CDR3 spans 14 residues. CDR1 MNHEY and CDR2 SMNVEV come from the germline V gene (reference sequence).

In DNA form, the CDR3 reads TGTGCCAGCAGCTTAATGTCGGGAGCGCACGAGCAGTACTTC. Its translation: CASSLMSGAHEQYF. The chain links TRBV7-8 to TRBJ2-7, with D possibly TRBD2 on 6 matching bases. V dropped 2 bases and J dropped 5 bases, with 13 bases sitting between them. CDR1 is SGHVS, CDR2 FQNEAQ, per germline. CDR3 length equals 14 residues.

The J gene is TRBJ2-2, the V gene TRBV9; D gene uncertain. Trimming shortened V by 3 bases and J by 1 base, and 7 bases separated the two germline ends. The CDR3 has 14 amino acids. CDR1 and CDR2 from the germline V gene are SGDLS and YYNGEE. CDR3 in amino acids: CASSDRENTGELFF. CDR3 in DNA: TGTGCCAGCAGCGATCGAGAGAACACCGGGGAGCTGTTTTTT.

The chain couples TRBV27 to TRBJ2-3; possible D gene TRBD2, 6 bases. Trimming stripped 7 bases from V and 3 bases from J, with 17 bases between. Germline loops: CDR1 MNHEY, CDR2 SMNVEV (reference sequence). The CDR3 has 15 amino acids. CDR3 nucleotides: TGTGCCAGCACTCCGGCAGGGAGGAAAACAGATACGCAGTATTTT. Protein product: CASTPAGRKTDTQYF.

The chain recombines TRBV7-8 with TRBJ2-7, with 11 bases lining up with TRBD2. CDR1 and CDR2 (germline): SGHVS, FQNEAQ. Losses at the gene ends were 2 bases for V and 2 bases for J; bases not matched to a gene: 11. The CDR3 sequence is 18 residues long. The chain's CDR3 is CASSLRGVLAGGPYEQYF. For the CDR3, the DNA is TGTGCCAGCAGCTTAAGGGGGGTTCTAGCGGGAGGACCCTACGAGCAGTACTTC.

This chain uses TRBV2 with TRBJ2-4, with D hard to call. CDR3 size: 16 residues. CDR1 is SNHLY, CDR2 FYNNEI, per germline. The V end lost 8 bases, the J end lost 0 bases, and 17 bases lay between the germline ends. The CDR3 DNA reads as TGTGCCAGCGCCCCTACAGCCCATTTAGCCAAAAACATTCAGTACTTC. This codes for CASAPTAHLAKNIQYF.

This clone was picked up one time. V usage is TRBV7-9 and J usage is TRBJ2-1; 7 nucleotides match TRBD1. The CDR3 length is 12 residues. Per germline, CDR1 SEHNR and CDR2 FQNEAQ (reference sequence). The V and J ends lost 5 bases and 11 bases, in that order; junction bases with no gene match: 6. CDR3 sequence: CASSEGTAQQFF. The CDR3 nucleotides are TGTGCCAGCAGCGAGGGGACAGCCCAGCAGTTCTTC.

The rearrangement joins TRBV15 to TRBJ2-5; a weak D match, TRBD2 (6 bases). The CDR3 is made up of 14 amino acids. CDR1 LNHNV and CDR2 YYDKDF come from the germline V gene (reference sequence). V was shortened by 3 bases and J by 7 bases, with 15 bases between the two germline ends. Here the CDR3 reads CATSSLGGAVTQYF. The CDR3 nucleotides are TGTGCCACCAGCAGTCTAGGAGGGGCAGTGACCCAGTACTTC.

This rearrangement joins TRBV30 to TRBJ2-1; D gene ambiguous. The CDR3 has 10 residues. Germline V gives CDR1 GTSNPN, CDR2 SVGIG (reference sequence). Trimming cost V 5 bases and J 7 bases, with 6 bases left between them. This CDR3 is CAWEINEQFF. CDR3 sequence (DNA): TGTGCCTGGGAGATAAATGAGCAGTTCTTC. The full variable domain, completed using reference TRBV30 and TRBJ2-1, is SQTIHQWPATLVQPVGSPLSLECTVEGTSNPNLYWYRQAAGRGLQLLFYSVGIGQISSEVPQNLSASRPQDRQFILSSKKLLLSDSGFYLCAWEINEQFFGPGTRLTVL.

This chain joins TRBV4-3 and TRBJ2-7, with TRBD1 identical over 7 bases. This CDR3 comprises 17 residues. V lost 1 base to trimming and J lost 2 bases; unmatched junction nucleotides: 11. Per the germline V gene, CDR1 is LGHNA and CDR2 is YSLEER. CDR3: CASSQVSVRDRPYEQYF. DNA of the CDR3: TGCGCCAGCAGCCAAGTGTCGGTCCGGGACAGACCCTACGAGCAGTACTTC.

The J gene is TRBJ2-1, the V gene TRBV2; TRBD2 matches 8 bases. V shed 5 bases, J shed 0 bases, and the junction held 9 bases outside the gene matches. Germline values: CDR1 SNHLY, CDR2 FYNNEI. CDR3 length: 17 residues. CDR3 amino acids: CASSTARGVSSYNEQFF. CDR3 in DNA: TGTGCCAGCAGTACAGCGCGGGGGGTAAGCTCCTACAATGAGCAGTTCTTC.

The CDR3: CASSTTLRERLREQYF. For the CDR3, the DNA is TGTGCCAGCAGCACCACGTTGCGGGAGCGGTTGAGGGAGCAGTACTTC. The chain is built from TRBV7-9 and TRBJ2-7; 7 bases line up with TRBD2. Germline CDR1 reads SEHNR; CDR2 reads FQNEAQ (reference sequence). V was clipped by 5 bases and J by 7 bases; unmatched bases: 17. The CDR3 has 16 amino acids.

The chain employs TRBV6-1 and TRBJ2-7; 10 bases agree with TRBD2. This CDR3 region has 15 residues. The germline CDR1 and CDR2 sequences are MNHNS and SASEGT. V dropped 7 bases and J dropped 5; count of bases not matched to a gene: 11. CDR3 region: CASTAAGLASNEQYF. The CDR3 DNA sequence: TGTGCCAGCACCGCCGCGGGACTAGCGTCTAACGAGCAGTACTTC.

The chain employs TRBV7-9 and TRBJ2-1; 9 bases map to TRBD1. The ends lost 3 bases at V and 3 bases at J; junction bases unmatched: 12. CDR3 length: 18 residues. In germline, CDR1 is SEHNR, CDR2 FQNEAQ (reference sequence). DNA for the CDR3: TGTGCCAGCAGCTTGCCAATTGATCCGGGACAGGGCTACAATGAGCAGTTCTTC. It codes for CASSLPIDPGQGYNEQFF. Complete variable domain (other parts from reference TRBV7-9 and TRBJ2-1): DTGVSQNPRHKITKRGQNVTFRCDPISEHNRLYWYRQTLGQGPEFLTYFQNEAQLEKSRLLSDRFSAERPKGSFSTLEIQRTEQGDSAMYLCASSLPIDPGQGYNEQFFGPGTRLTVL.

The chain recombines TRBV5-1 with TRBJ2-2, with D unclear. Trimming stripped 0 bases from V and 0 bases from J, with 6 bases between. The CDR3 is 15 amino acids. Germline V gene lookup returns CDR1 SGHRS and CDR2 YFSETQ. This chain's CDR3 is CASSLVRTNTGELFF. CDR3 coding DNA: TGCGCCAGCAGCTTGGTGAGGACGAACACCGGGGAGCTGTTTTTT.

The CDR3: CASSYLAGVYEQYF. The CDR3 DNA sequence: TGTGCCAGCAGCTATCTAGCGGGAGTCTACGAGCAGTACTTC. The chain has TRBV2 and TRBJ2-7; 10 nucleotides match TRBD2. This CDR3 region has 14 residues. Trimming removed 6 bases from V and 3 bases from J; junction bases left unmatched: 5. Per germline, CDR1 SNHLY and CDR2 FYNNEI.

The count of this clone is one. This chain uses TRBV27 with TRBJ2-1, with no clear D. This CDR3 spans 11 amino acids. Germline V CDR1 and CDR2: MNHEY, SMNVEV (reference sequence). V was pared by 3 bases and J by 6 bases, with 3 bases between. The CDR3 here is CASSFGNEQFF. The CDR3 bases are TGTGCCAGCAGTTTCGGCAATGAGCAGTTCTTC.

This sequence joins TRBV9 and TRBJ2-3; 7 bases match TRBD2. Germline V gene sequence: CDR1 SGDLS, CDR2 YYNGEE. V gave up 2 bases and J gave up 4 bases; unmatched junction bases: 7. The CDR3 extends over 15 amino acids. For the CDR3, the DNA is TGTGCCAGCAGCGTTGGCGGGAGCATCGCAGATACGCAGTATTTT. Protein sequence: CASSVGGSIADTQYF.